Listed here are 22 T cell receptor beta chains from one sample, sequenced in a study of long-term antiretroviral therapy in people with HIV. Survey-level resolution applied to immunoSEQ assay v3.0. The assay was immunoSEQ multiplex PCR, and TCRdb's table has in-frame clones only and misses some. The sample lists 8,400 or so clones, around 84% occurring once. The source was unsorted PBMCs, collected 0.3 years before starting antiretroviral therapy. Receptors were obtained from a man younger than 40 with HIV.

The CDR3 DNA is TGTGCCAGCACTTCGGACAGAACTAACTATGGCTACACCTTC. It is translated as CASTSDRTNYGYTF. V gene TRBV2 combines with J gene TRBJ1-2; the D gene is possibly TRBD1 (6 bases). CDR3 length: 14 amino acids. V lost 7 bases, J lost 0 bases, and 12 bases lay in between. Per the germline V gene, CDR1 is SNHLY and CDR2 is FYNNEI.

The rearrangement links TRBV19 to TRBJ1-1; the D is unclear. Germline-derived CDR1 and CDR2 are LNHDA and SQIVND (reference sequence). This CDR3 contains 13 residues. Trimming pared 6 bases from V and 1 base from J, leaving 9 bases between. CDR3 protein: CASRISSNTEAFF. DNA of the CDR3: TGTGCCAGTAGAATATCCTCGAACACTGAAGCTTTCTTT.

The genes are TRBV5-1 and TRBJ2-7, with 11 nucleotides matching TRBD1. The J segment lost 0 bases and the V segment lost 3 bases, leaving 2 bases of the junction unmatched. CDR1 and CDR2 (germline): SGHRS, YFSETQ. This CDR3 has 15 amino acids. The CDR3 here is CASSYGTGGSYEQYF. The CDR3 DNA sequence: TGCGCCAGCAGCTACGGGACAGGGGGCTCCTACGAGCAGTACTTC.

The chain employs TRBV4-3 and TRBJ2-1; tentative D call: TRBD1 (6 bases). V was shortened by 0 bases and J by 8 bases, with 17 bases between the two germline ends. CDR3 size: 16 residues. From germline, CDR1 is LGHNA and CDR2 YSLEER. This CDR3 is CASSQDRGGSGDEQFF. As DNA, the CDR3 is TGCGCCAGCAGCCAAGATCGAGGGGGATCTGGCGATGAGCAGTTCTTC.

V is TRBV6-4 and J is TRBJ2-7; D uncertain. Between the trimmed V and J ends, which lost 2 bases and 12 bases, there was a span of 11 bases. Germline V lookup: CDR1 MRHNA, CDR2 SNTAGT. There are 11 residues in the CDR3. CDR3 nucleotide sequence: TGTGCCAGCAGTGACGACACCCCGGTGTACTTC. This translates into CASSDDTPVYF.

This chain uses TRBV18 with TRBJ2-7, with TRBD2 matching 13 bases. From germline, CDR1 is KGHSH and CDR2 LQKENI. The CDR3 is 17 residues long. Trimming removed 2 bases from V and 6 bases from J; junction bases left unmatched: 10. In DNA form, the CDR3 reads TGTGCCAGCTCACCATCGGTGGGACTAGCGGGATTTGGCGAGCAGTACTTC. This gives the protein CASSPSVGLAGFGEQYF.

This clone has only a few counts. In the same sample, other DNA sequences code for this CDR3. The V gene is TRBV30, the J gene TRBJ2-5; no reliable D call. V was clipped by 0 bases and J by 5 bases, with 10 bases between them. Germline CDR1 reads GTSNPN; CDR2 reads SVGIG (reference sequence). This CDR3 comprises 13 residues. CDR3 nucleotide sequence: TGTGCCTGGAGTGTACTGAAAGGGGAGACCCAGTACTTC. Its protein is CAWSVLKGETQYF.

The genes are TRBV2 and TRBJ2-1; D possibly uses TRBD1 or TRBD2 (7 bases each). The CDR3 has 14 residues. Germline-derived CDR1 and CDR2 are SNHLY and FYNNEI. V gave up 6 bases and J gave up 8 bases, with 17 bases separating them. The CDR3 DNA is TGTGCCAGCAGCTACTCAGGGGGGGTCGATGAGCAGTTCTTC. Its translation: CASSYSGGVDEQFF.

V and J are TRBV4-2 and TRBJ2-7; 11 positions match TRBD2. V gave up 0 bases and J gave up 2 bases; unmatched junction bases: 9. This CDR3 is 18 amino acids long. CDR1 is LGHNA and CDR2 is YNFKEQ in the germline V gene. The CDR3 DNA reads TGTGCCAGCAGCCAAGAGGTTATCCTAGCGGGAGGCCCCTACGAGCAGTACTTC. It yields the protein CASSQEVILAGGPYEQYF.

V gene TRBV30 combines with J gene TRBJ1-2; D perhaps matches TRBD1 (6 bases). The CDR3 has 14 residues. Trimming stripped 5 bases from V and 3 bases from J, with 16 bases between. Germline CDR1 reads GTSNPN; CDR2 reads SVGIG (reference sequence). This chain's CDR3 is CAWFAGGTYYGYTF. The CDR3 bases are TGTGCCTGGTTCGCCGGGGGCACCTACTATGGCTACACCTTC.

The chain is built from TRBV29-1 and TRBJ1-2; a possible D gene is TRBD1 (5 bases). Looked up from germline, CDR1 is SQVTM and CDR2 is ANQGSEA. CDR3 length equals 15 residues. Trimming removed 0 bases from V and 4 bases from J, with 15 bases in between. CDR3 DNA sequence: TGCAGCGTTGAAGATCTAACACGACAGACCTATGGCTACACCTTC. Its protein is CSVEDLTRQTYGYTF. Full variable domain (rest looked up from reference TRBV29-1 and TRBJ1-2): SAVISQKPSRDICQRGTSLTIQCQVDSQVTMMFWYRQQPGQSLTLIATANQGSEATYESGFVIDKFPISRPNLTFSTLTVSNMSPEDSSIYLCSVEDLTRQTYGYTFGSGTRLTVV.

The chain couples TRBV5-1 to TRBJ2-5; TRBD1 is a possible D gene (6 bases). V was pared by 1 base and J by 2 bases, with 15 bases between. Germline V gene lookup returns CDR1 SGHRS and CDR2 YFSETQ. The CDR3 covers 16 residues. Written as DNA, the CDR3 is TGCGCCAGCAGCTTGAGGGCACAGGGTCTACAAGAGACCCAGTACTTC. Translation: CASSLRAQGLQETQYF.

This sequence joins TRBV18 and TRBJ1-4; D is perhaps TRBD1 (5 bases). V was clipped by 1 base and J by 3 bases, with 9 bases between them. The CDR3 totals 15 residues. From germline, CDR1 is KGHSH and CDR2 LQKENI. The CDR3 sequence is CASSPQGLPNEKLFF. The CDR3 DNA is TGTGCCAGCTCACCACAGGGACTACCTAATGAAAAACTGTTTTTT.

The chain recombines TRBV4-2 with TRBJ2-7; 8 bases are a match to TRBD1. V lost 3 bases to trimming and J lost 4 bases; unmatched junction nucleotides: 5. Germline lookup yields CDR1 LGHNA and CDR2 YNFKEQ. The CDR3 extends over 14 amino acids. The CDR3, as DNA: TGTGCCAGCAGCCACGGGACAGGAGAATACGAGCAGTACTTC. Amino acid sequence: CASSHGTGEYEQYF.

CDR3 coding DNA: TGTGCCAGTAGGCCGGGGCCTAAGGGAGAGACCCAGTACTTC. Its translation is CASRPGPKGETQYF. The rearrangement uses TRBV19 and TRBJ2-5; D is possibly TRBD1 or TRBD2 (5 bases each). Trimming pared 6 bases from V and 4 bases from J, leaving 15 bases between. The germline V gene encodes CDR1 LNHDA and CDR2 SQIVND (reference sequence). The CDR3 totals 14 residues. The whole variable domain, remainder taken from reference TRBV19 and TRBJ2-5, is DGGITQSPKYLFRKEGQNVTLSCEQNLNHDAMYWYRQDPGQGLRLIYYSQIVNDFQKGDIAEGYSVSREKKESFPLTVTSAQKNPTAFYLCASRPGPKGETQYFGPGTRLLVL.

The rearrangement links TRBV27 to TRBJ2-7; D unresolved. V was clipped by 5 bases and J by 3 bases, with 17 bases between them. The CDR3 covers 15 residues. The germline gives CDR1 MNHEY, CDR2 SMNVEV (reference sequence). CDR3 coding DNA: TGTGCCAGCAGTCTCCATCGACACCGGCGCTACGAGCAGTACTTC. Translated: CASSLHRHRRYEQYF.

This clone was recorded a few times. J is TRBJ2-2 and V is TRBV27, with D perhaps matching TRBD2 (5 bases). The V gene lost 2 bases and the J gene lost 4 bases, with 26 bases spanning the gap. Germline CDR1 reads MNHEY; CDR2 reads SMNVEV (reference sequence). This CDR3 is 20 amino acids long. CDR3 sequence: CASSLRGWPNSVLGTGELFF. CDR3 in DNA: TGTGCCAGCAGTTTAAGAGGGTGGCCCAACTCCGTTTTGGGCACCGGGGAGCTGTTTTTT.

The rearrangement uses TRBV18 and TRBJ2-3; possible D gene TRBD2, 5 bases. CDR3 length: 14 residues. The ends were cut back, 6 bases at V and 6 bases at J, with 16 bases in the middle. Looked up from germline, CDR1 is KGHSH and CDR2 is LQKENI. This CDR3 reads CASSKPGVPDTQYF. The CDR3, as DNA: TGTGCCAGCTCCAAACCCGGGGTGCCCGATACGCAGTATTTT. Filled out from reference TRBV18 and TRBJ2-3, the complete variable domain reads NAGVMQNPRHLVRRRGQEARLRCSPMKGHSHVYWYRQLPEEGLKFMVYLQKENIIDESGMPKERFSAEFPKEGPSILRIQQVVRGDSAAYFCASSKPGVPDTQYFGPGTRLTVL.

V and J are TRBV15 and TRBJ2-2; a weak D match, TRBD1 (5 bases). The CDR3 extends over 15 amino acids. Germline values: CDR1 LNHNV, CDR2 YYDKDF (reference sequence). The V end lost 3 bases, the J end lost 2 bases, and 10 bases lay between the germline ends. The CDR3 DNA reads TGTGCCACCAGCAGGAACGGACACAACACCGGGGAGCTGTTTTTT. Residues: CATSRNGHNTGELFF.

The rearrangement uses TRBV7-2 and TRBJ2-2; 11 bases are shared with TRBD2. CDR1 and CDR2 from the germline V gene are SGHTA and FQGNSA. J lost 5 bases, V lost 1 base, and 9 bases had no gene match. The length of the CDR3 is 18 residues. CDR3 in amino acids: CASSLVGVAGGRTGELFF. CDR3 sequence (DNA): TGTGCCAGCAGCTTAGTTGGAGTAGCGGGGGGGCGAACCGGGGAGCTGTTTTTT.

The V gene is TRBV10-1, the J gene TRBJ2-1; D gene unclear. In germline, CDR1 is WNHNN, CDR2 SYGVQD (reference sequence). V dropped 5 bases and J dropped 3 bases, with 8 bases sitting between them. This CDR3 spans 13 amino acids. CDR3 DNA sequence: TGCGCCAGCAGTCAAGAGGTCTACAATGAGCAGTTCTTC. Protein product: CASSQEVYNEQFF.

The chain uses TRBV19 and TRBJ1-6; D remains unclear. Germline-derived CDR1 and CDR2 are LNHDA and SQIVND (reference sequence). Deletions cut 5 bases from V and 0 bases from J, with 2 bases between. This CDR3 is built from 13 residues. CDR3 protein: CASSDSYNSPLHF. The CDR3 DNA follows: TGTGCCAGTAGTGACTCCTATAATTCACCCCTCCACTTT.